The clone carrying this T cell receptor (beta chain) was seen a few times. The antigen remains undetermined. Generation of TCR beta libraries employed quantitative 5'-RACE incorporating molecular barcodes. TCRdb recomputed calls from the 5' RACE reads with MiXCR, one row per CDR3 protein. The table shows approximately 540,000 distinct CDR3 sequences, with 10% to 15% occurring only once. This entry is derived from a study of CD8 T cells in ankylosing spondylitis. Overall study results and limits: A CD8+ phenotype characterized the disease-linked clones, which were relatively rare in peripheral blood. Clones linked to disease were reported to show significant enrichment in matched ankylosing spondylitis synovial fluid. For ankylosing spondylitis blood, a TCR beta motif of seven to nine highly homologous variants appeared characteristic.

This CDR3 region has 13 residues. Germline V lookup: CDR1 KGHDR, CDR2 SFDVKD. V trimming: 9 bases; J trimming: 5 bases; junction bases outside the gene matches: 7. The receptor comes from a male donor with ankylosing spondylitis. Sequenced input: blood, either unsorted or a sorted T cell fraction (not recorded which). This chain connects TRBV24-1 to TRBJ2-7, with TRBD1 identical over 9 bases. The CDR3 loop is CATPGQGLDEQYV. As DNA, the CDR3 is TGTGCCACCCCGGGACAGGGTCTCGACGAGCAGTACGTC.